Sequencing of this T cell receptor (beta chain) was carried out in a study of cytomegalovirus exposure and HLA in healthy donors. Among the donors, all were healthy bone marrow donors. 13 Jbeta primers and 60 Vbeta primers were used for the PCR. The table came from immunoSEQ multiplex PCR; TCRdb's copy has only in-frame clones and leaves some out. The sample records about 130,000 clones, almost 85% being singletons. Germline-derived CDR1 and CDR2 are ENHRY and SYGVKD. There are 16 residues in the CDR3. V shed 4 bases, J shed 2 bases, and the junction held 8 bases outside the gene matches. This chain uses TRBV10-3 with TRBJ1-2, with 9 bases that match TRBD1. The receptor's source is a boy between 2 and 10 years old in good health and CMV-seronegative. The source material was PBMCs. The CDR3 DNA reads TGTGCCATCAGTGCCCGGACAGGGGACTTAAACTATGGCTACACCTTC. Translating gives CAISARTGDLNYGYTF.